Below, 3 T cell receptor beta chains from the same sample are listed, as sequenced in a study of T cells after yellow fever vaccination. Via MiXCR, TCRdb re-called the 5' RACE reads, giving one row per CDR3 protein. This sample yields a few hundred thousand distinct CDR3 sequences, of which roughly an eighth are seen a single time; more than 3% belongs to the top ten. This sample comprised CD4+ T cells sorted from PBMCs, obtained 15 days after the yellow fever booster vaccination. These receptors all come from a man aged 18 to 30 who received the YFV17D yellow fever vaccine.

This chain connects TRBV4-2 to TRBJ2-6; D is ambiguous. Trimming cost V 3 bases and J 0 bases, with 12 bases left between them. Germline V gene lookup returns CDR1 LGHNA and CDR2 YNFKEQ. CDR3 length equals 17 residues. DNA for the CDR3: TGTGCCAGCAGCCAGAACATAATGAGCTCTGGGGCCAACGTCCTGACTTTC. It is translated as CASSQNIMSSGANVLTF.

The chain links TRBV6-6 to TRBJ1-2, with 8 bases identical to TRBD1. There are 13 residues in the CDR3. With 2 bases clipped from V and 6 bases from J, the junction kept 2 bases outside the gene matches. Germline V gene sequence: CDR1 MNHNY, CDR2 SVGAGI (reference sequence). The CDR3 spells CASSYPGGDGYTF. DNA for the CDR3: TGTGCCAGCAGTTACCCAGGGGGCGATGGCTACACCTTC.

This clonotype was counted ten times or more. The V and J genes are TRBV29-1 and TRBJ1-5; perhaps TRBD1 as D (6 bases). The V and J ends lost 0 bases and 7 bases respectively, with 10 bases between them. The CDR3 contains 13 residues. Germline CDR1 is SQVTM and CDR2 is ANQGSEA. This chain's CDR3 is CSVEEGGGQPQHF. The CDR3 DNA sequence: TGCAGCGTTGAAGAAGGGGGTGGGCAGCCCCAGCATTTT.